What follows is one T cell receptor beta chain and its context. This entry comes from a study of blood T cell repertoires in COVID-19. Study summary: The origin of the acute and convalescent COVID-19 samples was the United States, Italy and Spain. The analysed material was cDNA or gDNA that came from T cells, B-cell-depleted T cells, or PBMCs.

Source study methods: How many nucleated cells were present was estimated from reference gene primer amplification. Profiling relied on immunoSEQ multiplex PCR, and the TCRdb table lists in-frame clones only, not all of them. The V and J calls and clone size come from that table; D and trimming were worked out from the DNA. The sample contains around 57,000 clones, 90% of which appear only once. J was trimmed by 4 bases and V by 6 bases; bases with no gene match: 6. The V gene's germline CDR1 is MNHEY and CDR2 SVGAGI. CDR3 length: 15 amino acids. This clonotype was sampled from a human donor with active COVID-19. The donor label of this sample is uncertain. The chain couples TRBV6-5 to TRBJ2-6; 7 bases are a match to TRBD1. Sequencing was performed on peripheral blood. The CDR3 coding sequence is TGTGCCAGCAGCACACAGGGGTCCGGGGCCAACGTCCTGACTTTC. This codes for CASSTQGSGANVLTF.